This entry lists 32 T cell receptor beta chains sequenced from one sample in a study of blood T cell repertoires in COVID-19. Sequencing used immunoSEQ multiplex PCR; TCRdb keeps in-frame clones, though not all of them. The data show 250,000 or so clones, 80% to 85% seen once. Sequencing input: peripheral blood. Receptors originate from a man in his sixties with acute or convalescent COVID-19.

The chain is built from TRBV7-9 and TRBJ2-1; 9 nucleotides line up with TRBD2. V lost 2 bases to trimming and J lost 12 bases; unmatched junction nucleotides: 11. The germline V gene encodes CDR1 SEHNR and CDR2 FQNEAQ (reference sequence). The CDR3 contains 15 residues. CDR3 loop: CASSLLREGPSRQFF. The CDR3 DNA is TGTGCCAGCAGCTTATTGCGGGAGGGCCCCTCACGGCAGTTCTTC. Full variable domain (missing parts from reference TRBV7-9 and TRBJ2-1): DTGVSQNPRHKITKRGQNVTFRCDPISEHNRLYWYRQTLGQGPEFLTYFQNEAQLEKSRLLSDRFSAERPKGSFSTLEIQRTEQGDSAMYLCASSLLREGPSRQFFGPGTRLTVL.

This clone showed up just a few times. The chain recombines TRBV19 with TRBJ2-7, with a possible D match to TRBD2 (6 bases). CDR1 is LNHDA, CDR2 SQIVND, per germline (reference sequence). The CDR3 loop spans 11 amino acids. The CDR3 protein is CSLPRDLEQYF. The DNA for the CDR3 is TGTTCCCTCCCGCGGGACCTCGAGCAGTACTTC.

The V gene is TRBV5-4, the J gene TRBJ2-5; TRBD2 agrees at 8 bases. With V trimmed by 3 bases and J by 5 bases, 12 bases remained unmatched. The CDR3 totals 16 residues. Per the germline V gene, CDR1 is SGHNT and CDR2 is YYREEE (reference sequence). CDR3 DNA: TGTGCCAGCAGCTCCTCCGGGACTAGGGGTTCGGAGACCCAGTACTTC. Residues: CASSSSGTRGSETQYF.

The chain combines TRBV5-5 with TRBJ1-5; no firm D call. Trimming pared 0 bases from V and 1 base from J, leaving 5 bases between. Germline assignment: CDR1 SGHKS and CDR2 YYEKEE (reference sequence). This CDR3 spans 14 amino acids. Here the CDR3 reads CASSLEHSNQPQHF. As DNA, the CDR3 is TGTGCCAGCAGCTTGGAACACAGCAATCAGCCCCAGCATTTT.

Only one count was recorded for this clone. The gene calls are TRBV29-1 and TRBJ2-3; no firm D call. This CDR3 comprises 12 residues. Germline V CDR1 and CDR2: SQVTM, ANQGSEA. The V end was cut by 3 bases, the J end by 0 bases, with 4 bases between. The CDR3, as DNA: TGCAGCGTTGACACTAGCACAGATACGCAGTATTTT. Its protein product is CSVDTSTDTQYF.

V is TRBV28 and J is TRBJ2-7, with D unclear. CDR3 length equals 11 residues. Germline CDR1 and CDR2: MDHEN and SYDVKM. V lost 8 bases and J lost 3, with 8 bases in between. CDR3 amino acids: CASSPRYEQYF. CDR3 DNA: TGTGCCAGCTCCCCCCGCTACGAGCAGTACTTC.

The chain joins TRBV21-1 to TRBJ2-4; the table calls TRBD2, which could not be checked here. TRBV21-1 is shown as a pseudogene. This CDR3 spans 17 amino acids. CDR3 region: CASSIRGLAGGPDIQYF. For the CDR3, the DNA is TGTGCCAGCAGCATAAGGGGACTAGCGGGAGGGCCTGACATTCAGTACTTC.

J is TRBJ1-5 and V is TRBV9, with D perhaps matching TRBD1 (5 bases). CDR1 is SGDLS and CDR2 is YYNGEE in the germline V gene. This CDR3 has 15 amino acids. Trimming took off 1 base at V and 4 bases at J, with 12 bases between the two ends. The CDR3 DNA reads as TGTGCCAGCAGCGTATTTGACAGTCTAAATCAGCCCCAGCATTTT. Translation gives CASSVFDSLNQPQHF.

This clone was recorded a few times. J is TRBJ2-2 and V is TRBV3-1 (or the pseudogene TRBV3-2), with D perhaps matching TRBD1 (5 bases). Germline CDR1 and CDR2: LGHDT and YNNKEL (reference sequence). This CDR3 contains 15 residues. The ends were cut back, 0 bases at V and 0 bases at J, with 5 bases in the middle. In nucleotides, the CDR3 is TGTGCCAGCAGCCAAGAGGGGCCGAACACCGGGGAGCTGTTTTTT. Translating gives CASSQEGPNTGELFF.

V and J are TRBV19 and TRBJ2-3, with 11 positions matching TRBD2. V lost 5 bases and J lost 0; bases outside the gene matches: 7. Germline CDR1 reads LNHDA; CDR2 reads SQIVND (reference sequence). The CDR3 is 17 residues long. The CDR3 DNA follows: TGTGCCAGTAGTGCCAGACTAGCGGGGTGGAGCACAGATACGCAGTATTTT. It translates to CASSARLAGWSTDTQYF.

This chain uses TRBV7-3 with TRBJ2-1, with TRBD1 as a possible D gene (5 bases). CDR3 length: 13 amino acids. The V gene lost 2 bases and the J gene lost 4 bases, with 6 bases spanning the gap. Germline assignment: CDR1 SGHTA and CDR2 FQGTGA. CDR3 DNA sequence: TGTGCCAGCAGCTTAGGGGCGTACAATGAGCAGTTCTTC. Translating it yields CASSLGAYNEQFF.

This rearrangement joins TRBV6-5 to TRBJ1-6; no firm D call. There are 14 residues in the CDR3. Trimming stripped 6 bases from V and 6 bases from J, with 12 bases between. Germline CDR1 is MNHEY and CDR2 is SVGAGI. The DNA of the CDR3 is TGTGCCAGCAGCCTCGACTATCTTAATTCACCCCTCCACTTT. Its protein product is CASSLDYLNSPLHF.

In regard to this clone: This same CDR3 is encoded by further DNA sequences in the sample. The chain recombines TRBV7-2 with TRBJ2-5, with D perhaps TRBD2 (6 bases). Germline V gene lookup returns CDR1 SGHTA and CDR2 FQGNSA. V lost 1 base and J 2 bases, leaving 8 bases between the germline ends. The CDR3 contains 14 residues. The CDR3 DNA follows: TGTGCCAGCAGCTTAGTCGGGGGACAAGAGACCCAGTACTTC. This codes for CASSLVGGQETQYF.

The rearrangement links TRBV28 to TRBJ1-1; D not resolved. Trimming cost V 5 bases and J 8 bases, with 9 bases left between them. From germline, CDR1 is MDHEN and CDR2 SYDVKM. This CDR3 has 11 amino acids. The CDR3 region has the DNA TGTGCCAGCAGTACGTACAAGGAAGCTTTCTTT. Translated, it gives CASSTYKEAFF.

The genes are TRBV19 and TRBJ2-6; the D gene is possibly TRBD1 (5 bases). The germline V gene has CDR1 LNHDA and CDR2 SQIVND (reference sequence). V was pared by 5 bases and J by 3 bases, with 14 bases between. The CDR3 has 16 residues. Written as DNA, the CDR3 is TGTGCCAGTAGTCCGTGGGCCAGGGTTGGGGCCAACGTCCTGACTTTC. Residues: CASSPWARVGANVLTF.

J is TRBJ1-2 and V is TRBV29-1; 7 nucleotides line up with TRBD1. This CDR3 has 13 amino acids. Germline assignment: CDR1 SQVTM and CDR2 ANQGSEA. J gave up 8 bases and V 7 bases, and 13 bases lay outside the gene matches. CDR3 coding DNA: TGCAGCGCCGGCCGGGACAGCGTAGGAGGCTACACCTTC. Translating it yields CSAGRDSVGGYTF.

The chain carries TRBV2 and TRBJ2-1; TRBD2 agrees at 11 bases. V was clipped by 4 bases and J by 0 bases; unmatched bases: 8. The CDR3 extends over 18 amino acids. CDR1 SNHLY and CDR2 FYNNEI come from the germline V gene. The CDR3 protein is CASSGILAGGSSYNEQFF. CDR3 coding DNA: TGTGCCAGCAGTGGGATATTAGCGGGAGGGAGCTCCTACAATGAGCAGTTCTTC.

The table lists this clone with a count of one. The CDR3 DNA reads as TGTGCCAGCAGCCCGGGGGGGAGCTCCTACGAGCAGTACTTC. It codes for CASSPGGSSYEQYF. The gene calls are TRBV7-9 and TRBJ2-7, with 8 nucleotides matching TRBD2. The CDR3 loop spans 14 amino acids. CDR1 SEHNR and CDR2 FQNEAQ come from the germline V gene (reference sequence). Trimming at V came to 5 bases and at J to 0 bases, leaving 3 bases not matched to a gene. Variable domain in full (rest from reference TRBV7-9 and TRBJ2-7): DTGVSQNPRHKITKRGQNVTFRCDPISEHNRLYWYRQTLGQGPEFLTYFQNEAQLEKSRLLSDRFSAERPKGSFSTLEIQRTEQGDSAMYLCASSPGGSSYEQYFGPGTRLTVT.

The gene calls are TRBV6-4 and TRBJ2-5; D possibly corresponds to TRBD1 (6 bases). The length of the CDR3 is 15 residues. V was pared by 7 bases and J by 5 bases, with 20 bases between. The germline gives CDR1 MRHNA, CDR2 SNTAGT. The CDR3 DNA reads TGTGCCAGCAACCCGTCGGACAGCCTCGGCGAGACCCAGTACTTC. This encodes CASNPSDSLGETQYF.

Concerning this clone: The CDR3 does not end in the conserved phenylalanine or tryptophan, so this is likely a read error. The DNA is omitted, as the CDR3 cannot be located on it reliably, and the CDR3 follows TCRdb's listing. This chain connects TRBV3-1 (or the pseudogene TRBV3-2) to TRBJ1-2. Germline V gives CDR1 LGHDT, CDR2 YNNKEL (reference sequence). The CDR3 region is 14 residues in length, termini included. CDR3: CASSHSTFPGGWCC.

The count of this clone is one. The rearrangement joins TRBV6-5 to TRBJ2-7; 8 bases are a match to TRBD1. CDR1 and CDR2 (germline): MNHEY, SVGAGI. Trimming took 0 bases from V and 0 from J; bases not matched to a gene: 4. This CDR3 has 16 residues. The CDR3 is CASSYSNRGYSYEQYF. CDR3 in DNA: TGTGCCAGCAGTTACTCGAACAGGGGGTACTCCTACGAGCAGTACTTC.

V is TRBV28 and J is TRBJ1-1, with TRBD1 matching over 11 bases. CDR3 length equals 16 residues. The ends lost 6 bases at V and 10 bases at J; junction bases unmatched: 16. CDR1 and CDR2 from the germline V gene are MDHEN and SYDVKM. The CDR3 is CASRPRDRGTAGGAFF. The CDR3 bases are TGTGCCAGCAGGCCCCGGGACAGGGGGACCGCAGGTGGAGCTTTCTTT.

CDR3 nucleotides: TGCGCCAGCAGCTTTGCAGGGGCCCTCTCCTACGAGCAGTACTTC. Protein product: CASSFAGALSYEQYF. The chain combines TRBV5-1 with TRBJ2-7, with a possible D match to TRBD1 (6 bases). V gave up 2 bases and J gave up 0 bases, with 12 bases separating them. Germline V gene sequence: CDR1 SGHRS, CDR2 YFSETQ. The CDR3 length is 15 residues.

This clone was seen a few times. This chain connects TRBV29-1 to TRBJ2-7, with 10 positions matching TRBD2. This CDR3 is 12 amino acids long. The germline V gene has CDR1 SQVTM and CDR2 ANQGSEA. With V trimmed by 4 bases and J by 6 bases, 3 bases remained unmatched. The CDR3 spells CSVGRTSGEQYF. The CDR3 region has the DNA TGCAGCGTTGGACGGACTAGCGGCGAGCAGTACTTC.

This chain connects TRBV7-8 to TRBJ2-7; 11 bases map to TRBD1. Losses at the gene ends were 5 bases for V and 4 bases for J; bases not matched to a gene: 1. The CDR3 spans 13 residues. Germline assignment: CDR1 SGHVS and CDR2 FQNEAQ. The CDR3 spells CASSRDRGYEQYF. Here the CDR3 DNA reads TGTGCCAGCAGCCGGGACAGGGGGTACGAGCAGTACTTC.

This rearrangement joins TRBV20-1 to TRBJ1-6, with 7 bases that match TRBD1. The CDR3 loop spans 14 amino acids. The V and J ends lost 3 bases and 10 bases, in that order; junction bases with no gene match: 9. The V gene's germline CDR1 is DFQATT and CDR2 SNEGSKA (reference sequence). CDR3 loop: CSASRGPEGSPLHF. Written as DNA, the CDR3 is TGCAGTGCTAGTAGGGGGCCTGAGGGGTCACCCCTCCACTTT.

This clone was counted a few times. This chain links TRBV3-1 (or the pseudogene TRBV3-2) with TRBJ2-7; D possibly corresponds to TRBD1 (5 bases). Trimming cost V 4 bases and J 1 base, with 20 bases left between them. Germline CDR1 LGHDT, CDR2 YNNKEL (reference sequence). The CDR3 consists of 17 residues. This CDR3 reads CASSPKVGRPNSYEQYF. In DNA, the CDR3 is TGTGCCAGCAGCCCTAAAGTGGGGCGGCCTAATTCCTACGAGCAGTACTTC.

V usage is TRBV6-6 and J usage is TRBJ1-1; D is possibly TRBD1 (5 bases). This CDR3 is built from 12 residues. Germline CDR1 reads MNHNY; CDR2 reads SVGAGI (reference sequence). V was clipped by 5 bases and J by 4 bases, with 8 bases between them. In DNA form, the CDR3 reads TGTGCCAGCAGTCGGGGGGGCACTGAAGCTTTCTTT. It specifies CASSRGGTEAFF.

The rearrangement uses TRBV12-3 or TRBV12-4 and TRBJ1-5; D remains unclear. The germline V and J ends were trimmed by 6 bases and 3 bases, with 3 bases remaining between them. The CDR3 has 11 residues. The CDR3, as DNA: TGTGCCAGCAGCCTCAATCAGCCCCAGCATTTT. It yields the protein CASSLNQPQHF.

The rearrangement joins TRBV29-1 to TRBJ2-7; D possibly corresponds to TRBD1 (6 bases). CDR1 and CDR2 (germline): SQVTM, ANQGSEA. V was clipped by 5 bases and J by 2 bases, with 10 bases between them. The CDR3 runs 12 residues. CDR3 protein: CSVRQGTYEQYF. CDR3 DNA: TGCAGCGTTCGGCAGGGGACCTACGAGCAGTACTTC.

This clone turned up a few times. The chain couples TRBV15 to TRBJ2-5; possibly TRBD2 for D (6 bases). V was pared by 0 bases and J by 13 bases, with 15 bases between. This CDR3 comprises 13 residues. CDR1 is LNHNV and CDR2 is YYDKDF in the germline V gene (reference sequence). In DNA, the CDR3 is TGTGCCACCAGCAGAGATGAGCCCGCGGGGCTGTACTTC. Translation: CATSRDEPAGLYF. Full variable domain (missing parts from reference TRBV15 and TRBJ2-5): DAMVIQNPRYQVTQFGKPVTLSCSQTLNHNVMYWYQQKSSQAPKLLFHYYDKDFNNEADTPDNFQSRRPNTSFCFLDIRSPGLGDTAMYLCATSRDEPAGLYFGPGTRLLVL.

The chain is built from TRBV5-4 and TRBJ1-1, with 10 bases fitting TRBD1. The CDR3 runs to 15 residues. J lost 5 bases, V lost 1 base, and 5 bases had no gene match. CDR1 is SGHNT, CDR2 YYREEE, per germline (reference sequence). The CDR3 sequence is CASSLQGTGETEAFF. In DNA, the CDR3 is TGTGCCAGCAGCTTGCAGGGGACAGGGGAAACTGAAGCTTTCTTT.